One and the same sample provided the 31 T cell receptor beta chains below, sequenced in a study of blood T cell repertoires in COVID-19. The method was immunoSEQ multiplex PCR; TCRdb's version includes in-frame clones alone and lacks a portion of them. The data contain about 270,000 clones, approximately 87% of them singletons. Sequencing was performed on peripheral blood. Receptors were obtained from a woman younger than 45 with COVID-19, enrolled during active disease.

Here the CDR3 DNA reads TGTGCCAGCAGCTTAGACGCAGGGGTCGGGGGCTACACCTTC. It is translated as CASSLDAGVGGYTF. V is TRBV7-9 and J is TRBJ1-2, with D perhaps TRBD1 (6 bases). The V end was cut by 1 base, the J end by 8 bases, with 14 bases between. The CDR3 is 14 residues long. CDR1 and CDR2 (germline): SEHNR, FQNEAQ (reference sequence).

This clone was detected only once. CDR3 region: CASSRADNTDTQYF. For the CDR3, the DNA is TGTGCCAGCAGCCGGGCGGACAACACAGATACGCAGTATTTT. The chain links TRBV7-9 to TRBJ2-3; D is perhaps TRBD1 (5 bases). The V end lost 5 bases, the J end lost 2 bases, and 11 bases lay between the germline ends. CDR1 and CDR2 (germline): SEHNR, FQNEAQ (reference sequence). The CDR3 is 14 residues long. The entire variable domain, with the rest obtained from reference TRBV7-9 and TRBJ2-3, is as follows: DTGVSQNPRHKITKRGQNVTFRCDPISEHNRLYWYRQTLGQGPEFLTYFQNEAQLEKSRLLSDRFSAERPKGSFSTLEIQRTEQGDSAMYLCASSRADNTDTQYFGPGTRLTVL.

The chain couples TRBV5-1 to TRBJ1-6; 11 bases are shared with TRBD1. Germline V gene data show CDR1 as SGHRS and CDR2 as YFSETQ. J gave up 9 bases and V 4 bases, and 3 bases lay outside the gene matches. CDR3 size: 14 residues. In DNA form, the CDR3 reads TGCGCCAGCAGCACGGACAGGGGGCCTTCACCCCTCCACTTT. This gives the protein CASSTDRGPSPLHF.

This clone was detected once. J is TRBJ1-2 and V is TRBV2; D may be TRBD1 (5 bases). Trimming removed 7 bases at V and 8 bases at J, with 20 bases between. CDR3 size: 14 residues. CDR1 and CDR2 from the germline V gene are SNHLY and FYNNEI. CDR3 in amino acids: CASIGARADWGYTF. In DNA, the CDR3 is TGTGCCAGCATAGGGGCCCGCGCAGATTGGGGCTACACCTTC.

The chain joins TRBV19 to TRBJ1-1; 8 nucleotides line up with TRBD1. V was clipped by 5 bases and J by 8 bases; unmatched bases: 10. The CDR3 has 14 amino acids. Germline CDR1 is LNHDA and CDR2 is SQIVND (reference sequence). The CDR3 DNA is TGTGCCAGTAGTCTAGGGACAGGTTTATCCGAAGCTTTCTTT. Translating gives CASSLGTGLSEAFF. The full variable domain, in which reference TRBV19 and TRBJ1-1 provide the parts outside the CDR3, is DGGITQSPKYLFRKEGQNVTLSCEQNLNHDAMYWYRQDPGQGLRLIYYSQIVNDFQKGDIAEGYSVSREKKESFPLTVTSAQKNPTAFYLCASSLGTGLSEAFFGQGTRLTVV.

The rearrangement joins TRBV7-9 to TRBJ1-2; 9 bases are a match to TRBD1. J was trimmed by 4 bases and V by 1 base; bases with no gene match: 7. The V gene's germline CDR1 is SEHNR and CDR2 FQNEAQ (reference sequence). The CDR3 sequence is 16 residues long. The chain's CDR3 is CASSLGGQGRIYGYTF. The CDR3, as DNA: TGTGCCAGCAGCTTAGGGGGACAGGGACGGATCTATGGCTACACCTTC.

This clone was observed a handful of times. This chain links TRBV7-2 with TRBJ2-3, with TRBD2 matching over 7 bases. Germline CDR1 and CDR2: SGHTA and FQGNSA. This CDR3 is built from 15 residues. The V gene end was trimmed by 4 bases and the J gene end by 3 bases; junction bases not matched to a gene: 7. CDR3 sequence (DNA): TGTGCCAGCAGCTCGCCGGGGCGGGGGACAGATACGCAGTATTTT. Translation: CASSSPGRGTDTQYF.

The CDR3 coding sequence is TGCAGTGCTAGACGGGTCTATGGCTACACCTTC. As protein: CSARRVYGYTF. This chain joins TRBV20-1 and TRBJ1-2; D unclear. The V gene lost 2 bases and the J gene lost 4 bases, with 5 bases spanning the gap. CDR1 and CDR2 from the germline V gene are DFQATT and SNEGSKA (reference sequence). The CDR3 has 11 amino acids.

This clone was seen more than once but under ten times. The chain uses TRBV19 and TRBJ2-7; no reliable D call. The CDR3 sequence is 14 residues long. V was cut by 1 base and J by 3 bases, with 10 bases left in between. The germline gives CDR1 LNHDA, CDR2 SQIVND (reference sequence). The CDR3 DNA reads TGTGCCAGTAGTATAGCACAGTCGTTCTACGAGCAGTACTTC. Translated, it gives CASSIAQSFYEQYF.

The chain recombines TRBV13 with TRBJ1-2, with D hard to call. V gave up 4 bases and J gave up 7 bases, with 19 bases separating them. The CDR3 extends over 15 amino acids. Germline values: CDR1 PRHDT, CDR2 FYEKMQ (reference sequence). The CDR3 nucleotides read TGTGCCAGCAGCTCAGCCCTGGGCCCCGGAGGTGGCTACACCTTC. Translating it yields CASSSALGPGGGYTF.

CDR3 DNA sequence: TGCGCCAGCAGCTCGTCTAGCGGGGGGGAGACCCAGTACTTC. Translation gives CASSSSSGGETQYF. This sequence joins TRBV5-1 and TRBJ2-5; 11 nucleotides line up with TRBD2. The germline gives CDR1 SGHRS, CDR2 YFSETQ. Germline trimming cut 3 bases from V and 5 bases from J; bases unmatched to any gene: 3. There are 14 residues in the CDR3.

In the case of this clone: The same CDR3 also results from other DNA sequences found in this sample. V usage is TRBV5-6 and J usage is TRBJ1-2; D is unclear. V was trimmed by 0 bases and J by 2 bases, leaving 5 bases between them. In germline, CDR1 is SGHDT, CDR2 YYEEEE. The CDR3 runs to 13 residues. CDR3 loop: CASSLGRNYGYTF. The CDR3, as DNA: TGTGCCAGCAGCTTGGGGAGAAACTATGGCTACACCTTC.

The sample holds one count of this clone. The V and J genes are TRBV20-1 and TRBJ2-7, with TRBD1 as a possible D gene (6 bases). The CDR3 runs 13 residues. The V end was cut by 3 bases, the J end by 0 bases, with 9 bases between. Germline CDR1 is DFQATT and CDR2 is SNEGSKA (reference sequence). The CDR3 coding sequence is TGCAGTGCTAGTCGGGACAACTCCTACGAGCAGTACTTC. Amino acids: CSASRDNSYEQYF.

As DNA, the CDR3 is TGCAGCGTTAAGGGACTAGCGGGGGGGAACCAAGAGACCCAGTACTTC. Translated: CSVKGLAGGNQETQYF. This sequence joins TRBV29-1 and TRBJ2-5, with 16 bases aligning to TRBD2. The CDR3 sequence is 16 residues long. J was trimmed by 0 bases and V by 5 bases; bases with no gene match: 3. CDR1 is SQVTM, CDR2 ANQGSEA, per germline.

The chain couples TRBV27 to TRBJ2-7; possible D gene TRBD2, 5 bases. The V gene's germline CDR1 is MNHEY and CDR2 SMNVEV (reference sequence). This CDR3 region has 14 residues. V lost 6 bases and J lost 1, with 13 bases in between. Written as DNA, the CDR3 is TGTGCCAGCAGCTCCCGCGAGGGATCCTACGAGCAGTACTTC. Translated, it gives CASSSREGSYEQYF.

V usage is TRBV7-6 and J usage is TRBJ2-3; maybe TRBD2 (6 bases). There are 17 residues in the CDR3. Germline CDR1 reads SGHVS; CDR2 reads FNYEAQ. Trimming removed 1 base from V and 0 bases from J, with 14 bases in between. CDR3 in amino acids: CASSLESGGLSTDTQYF. In DNA form, the CDR3 reads TGTGCCAGCAGCTTAGAGTCCGGGGGTCTAAGCACAGATACGCAGTATTTT.

The chain employs TRBV6-1 and TRBJ2-4, with 12 bases that match TRBD1. V was clipped by 3 bases and J by 6 bases; unmatched bases: 6. This CDR3 contains 16 residues. Germline CDR1 is MNHNS and CDR2 is SASEGT. As DNA, the CDR3 is TGTGCCAGCAGTGACAGGGGGACAGGGGGCAGAAACATTCAGTACTTC. Translation gives CASSDRGTGGRNIQYF.

The chain has TRBV5-1 and TRBJ1-3; no firm D call. The CDR3 is made up of 12 amino acids. The V end was cut by 5 bases, the J end by 5 bases, with 8 bases between. Per the germline V gene, CDR1 is SGHRS and CDR2 is YFSETQ. The CDR3 nucleotides read TGCGCCAGCAGTCTCCCTAGAAACACCATATATTTT. Protein product: CASSLPRNTIYF. Full variable domain (outside the CDR3, taken from reference TRBV5-1 and TRBJ1-3): KAGVTQTPRYLIKTRGQQVTLSCSPISGHRSVSWYQQTPGQGLQFLFEYFSETQRNKGNFPGRFSGRQFSNSRSEMNVSTLELGDSALYLCASSLPRNTIYFGEGSWLTVV.

The V gene is TRBV7-9, the J gene TRBJ2-5, with D perhaps TRBD2 (5 bases). V was trimmed by 2 bases and J by 5 bases, leaving 9 bases between them. Germline lookup yields CDR1 SEHNR and CDR2 FQNEAQ (reference sequence). There are 13 residues in the CDR3. CDR3 loop: CASSLSERETQYF. The CDR3 nucleotides read TGTGCCAGCAGCTTAAGTGAGCGGGAGACCCAGTACTTC.

The chain has TRBV19 and TRBJ2-1; 9 bases fit TRBD2. From germline, CDR1 is LNHDA and CDR2 SQIVND (reference sequence). Germline trimming cut 3 bases from V and 7 bases from J; bases unmatched to any gene: 7. This CDR3 is built from 15 residues. DNA for the CDR3: TGTGCCAGTAGTATCGGCGGGGGGGCGAGTAATGAGCAGTTCTTC. Translation gives CASSIGGGASNEQFF.

V and J are TRBV6-5 and TRBJ1-3; D ambiguous. CDR1 and CDR2 (germline): MNHEY, SVGAGI. The CDR3 extends over 14 amino acids. Trimming removed 8 bases from V and 2 bases from J, with 13 bases in between. The CDR3 protein is CASHVDRAGNTIYF. Written as DNA, the CDR3 is TGTGCCAGCCACGTCGATAGAGCTGGAAACACCATATATTTT.

V usage is TRBV9 and J usage is TRBJ2-5, with 9 positions matching TRBD1. The length of the CDR3 is 16 residues. The J segment lost 5 bases and the V segment lost 3 bases, leaving 11 bases of the junction unmatched. Germline CDR1 reads SGDLS; CDR2 reads YYNGEE. For the CDR3, the DNA is TGTGCCAGCAGCGCCAGGCGGACAGGGGTTCGGGAGACCCAGTACTTC. It encodes CASSARRTGVRETQYF.

The genes are TRBV11-2 and TRBJ2-7, with D tentatively TRBD2 (6 bases). This CDR3 spans 15 amino acids. V was trimmed by 0 bases and J by 2 bases, leaving 11 bases between them. The V gene's germline CDR1 is SGHAT and CDR2 FQNNGV. The CDR3, as DNA: TGTGCCAGCAGCTTAGATGGCGGGGAGGCCTACGAGCAGTACTTC. It codes for CASSLDGGEAYEQYF.

The chain recombines TRBV5-1 with TRBJ1-3, with D uncertain. Germline V gene sequence: CDR1 SGHRS, CDR2 YFSETQ. The CDR3 loop spans 14 amino acids. Trimming removed 5 bases from V and 6 bases from J, with 15 bases in between. The DNA of the CDR3 is TGCGCCAGCAGACTCGGAGGGATCGAAAACACCATATATTTT. Translation gives CASRLGGIENTIYF.

This chain connects TRBV19 to TRBJ2-1; possible D gene TRBD1, 6 bases. The CDR3 spans 17 residues. V lost 10 bases and J 0 bases, leaving 22 bases between the germline ends. CDR1 is LNHDA and CDR2 is SQIVND in the germline V gene (reference sequence). The CDR3 bases are TGTGCCACTACCCCGGGACACAACTTCAACTCCTACAATGAGCAGTTCTTC. Its protein is CATTPGHNFNSYNEQFF.

V usage is TRBV19 and J usage is TRBJ1-1; D remains unclear. V lost 7 bases and J lost 7, with 13 bases in between. Per germline, CDR1 LNHDA and CDR2 SQIVND (reference sequence). The CDR3 totals 12 residues. The CDR3 sequence: CASTPPGSEAFF. In DNA, the CDR3 is TGTGCCAGTACCCCCCCCGGGAGTGAAGCTTTCTTT.

The chain carries TRBV18 and TRBJ1-3, with D hard to call. The CDR3 loop spans 14 amino acids. Trimming removed 2 bases from V and 3 bases from J, with 8 bases in between. Germline V lookup: CDR1 KGHSH, CDR2 LQKENI. CDR3 loop: CASSPAVNGNTIYF. Written as DNA, the CDR3 is TGTGCCAGCTCACCAGCGGTGAATGGAAACACCATATATTTT.

This chain links TRBV24-1 with TRBJ1-1; 9 bases are shared with TRBD1. The ends lost 4 bases at V and 4 bases at J; junction bases unmatched: 15. The CDR3 is 18 residues long. From germline, CDR1 is KGHDR and CDR2 SFDVKD. The CDR3 sequence is CATSDRPGQGGESTEAFF. For the CDR3, the DNA is TGTGCCACCAGTGACCGCCCGGGACAGGGTGGGGAAAGCACTGAAGCTTTCTTT.

In its sample, this clone was seen once. The genes are TRBV5-4 and TRBJ2-1; D is undetermined. The V gene's germline CDR1 is SGHNT and CDR2 YYREEE (reference sequence). Trimming removed 4 bases from V and 7 bases from J, with 12 bases in between. This CDR3 has 13 residues. The CDR3 region has the DNA TGTGCCAGCAGCCCACAGTGGTCGAATGAGCAGTTCTTC. The encoded protein is CASSPQWSNEQFF.

The table lists this clone with a count of one. The chain couples TRBV11-3 to TRBJ2-7, with D possibly being TRBD2 (6 bases). The ends were cut back, 6 bases at V and 0 bases at J, with 9 bases in the middle. Germline V gene sequence: CDR1 SGHNT, CDR2 YENEEA. There are 13 residues in the CDR3. The CDR3: CASSSGISYEQYF. The DNA for the CDR3 is TGTGCCAGCAGTAGCGGCATCTCCTACGAGCAGTACTTC. The whole variable domain, filled in from reference TRBV11-3 and TRBJ2-7, reads EAGVVQSPRYKIIEKKQPVAFWCNPISGHNTLYWYLQNLGQGPELLIRYENEEAVDDSQLPKDRFSAERLKGVDSTLKIQPAELGDSAVYLCASSSGISYEQYFGPGTRLTVT.

This clone was found once. V and J are TRBV5-1 and TRBJ2-7, with D perhaps TRBD2 (6 bases). Trimming took 2 bases from V and 5 from J, leaving 17 bases between them. The CDR3 loop spans 15 amino acids. The germline CDR1 and CDR2 sequences are SGHRS and YFSETQ. The chain's CDR3 is CASSFSGARGDEQYF. The CDR3 DNA reads as TGCGCCAGCAGCTTTAGCGGAGCCCGGGGCGACGAGCAGTACTTC.